This TCR beta chain was sequenced during a study of blood T cell repertoires in COVID-19. Overall study: Nucleic acid was either cDNA or gDNA, and it came from T cells, B-cell-depleted T cells, or PBMCs.

Clones were sequenced by immunoSEQ multiplex PCR, and TCRdb holds only the in-frame ones, with some missing. Among about 250,000 clones listed, around nine tenths were seen once. The germline V gene has CDR1 KGHSH and CDR2 LQKENI. V shed 3 bases and J shed 0 bases, with 14 bases lying between them. The CDR3 runs to 17 residues. This clone was recorded once. The sample comprised peripheral blood. The chain joins TRBV18 to TRBJ2-2; TRBD1 might be the D (6 bases). The source is a woman in her sixties who had recovered from COVID-19. The CDR3 region has the DNA TGTGCCAGCTCACCTAGATCGGGACAAGCGAACACCGGGGAGCTGTTTTTT. The encoded protein is CASSPRSGQANTGELFF.